The table lists the clone carrying this TCR beta chain with a count of one. This CDR3 contains 13 residues. Germline V gene data show CDR1 as MNHEY and CDR2 as SMNVEV (reference sequence). The V end lost 4 bases, the J end lost 8 bases, and 14 bases lay between the germline ends. These data belong to a study of CD8+ T cells in alopecia areata. The wider study: Treatment of the treated patients consisted of oral tofacitinib, 5 to 10 mg twice daily.

Peripheral blood and lesional scalp punch biopsies came from alopecia areata patients. cDNA prepared by RNA extraction and subsequent reverse transcription served as the template for sequencing. The data were produced by immunoSEQ multiplex PCR, yet TCRdb's version contains in-frame clones alone and is incomplete. The repertoire holds roughly 59,000 clones, with under 55% as singletons. This specimen consisted of CD8+ T cells sorted from blood, obtained at week 0. The TCR was taken from a human donor with alopecia areata. The chain couples TRBV27 to TRBJ1-2, with TRBD1 as a possible D gene (5 bases). This CDR3 is CASSSGQGGGYTF. The DNA of the CDR3 is TGTGCCAGCAGTTCGGGGCAGGGAGGCGGCTACACCTTC.